One sample yielded the 2 T cell receptor beta chains listed below, sequenced in a study of T cell repertoires in ileal Crohn's disease. Here immunoSEQ multiplex PCR was the method, and the copy in TCRdb shows in-frame clones only, minus some. The sample holds more than 11,000 clones, around 70% seen once. The sample was ileal tissue. The receptors stem from an adult with Crohn's disease.

The rearrangement links TRBV19 to TRBJ1-1, with D unclear. CDR1 is LNHDA, CDR2 SQIVND, per germline (reference sequence). This CDR3 is 14 amino acids long. Trimming removed 3 bases from V and 0 bases from J, with 8 bases in between. CDR3 sequence: CASSMGTMNTEAFF. DNA of the CDR3: TGTGCCAGTAGTATGGGTACTATGAACACTGAAGCTTTCTTT.

CDR3 loop: CASRDGSYEQYF. Written as DNA, the CDR3 is TGTGCCAGTAGGGACGGCTCCTACGAGCAGTACTTC. V usage is TRBV6-9 and J usage is TRBJ2-7, with D possibly being TRBD1 or TRBD2 (5 bases each). CDR1 MNHGY and CDR2 SVAAGI come from the germline V gene. V lost 9 bases and J 0 bases, leaving 9 bases between the germline ends. CDR3 length: 12 residues.